The 25 T cell receptor beta chains below come from one sample, sequenced in a study of blood T cell repertoires in COVID-19. Using immunoSEQ multiplex PCR, the repertoire was profiled, and TCRdb retains in-frame clones only, with some absent. The sample lists around 220,000 clones, 84% occurring once. Sequenced input: PBMCs or T cells enriched from blood (not recorded which). The receptors were sampled from a woman between 40 and 55 years old who had recovered from COVID-19.

The table lists this clone with a count of one. Written as DNA, the CDR3 is TGCGCCAGCAGCCAACTAGCGGGGACAAACACAGATACGCAGTATTTT. Translation: CASSQLAGTNTDTQYF. This chain uses TRBV4-1 with TRBJ2-3; the match to TRBD2 covers 9 bases. V shed 2 bases, J shed 2 bases, and the junction held 5 bases outside the gene matches. The CDR3 contains 16 residues. Germline V gives CDR1 MGHRA, CDR2 YSYEKL.

The chain combines TRBV5-1 with TRBJ2-1, with D perhaps matching TRBD2 (6 bases). Trimming pared 6 bases from V and 6 bases from J, leaving 19 bases between. This CDR3 contains 15 residues. Germline loops: CDR1 SGHRS, CDR2 YFSETQ. The CDR3 bases are TGCGCCAGCACCCCCCGGCCCCAGCGGGTCAATGAGCAGTTCTTC. Translation gives CASTPRPQRVNEQFF.

This clone was picked up one time. The rearrangement uses TRBV5-1 and TRBJ1-4; no reliable D call. The V gene's germline CDR1 is SGHRS and CDR2 YFSETQ. V lost 0 bases, J lost 5 bases, and 17 bases lay in between. The CDR3 has 17 amino acids. CDR3 sequence (DNA): TGCGCCAGCAGCTTGGAGGTTGGCGGACTGAGCAATGAAAAACTGTTTTTT. Protein: CASSLEVGGLSNEKLFF.

The CDR3 DNA reads TGTGCCAGCAGATATAAAGAGACCCAGTACTTC. Amino acids: CASRYKETQYF. V is TRBV6-5 and J is TRBJ2-5; D not resolved. The CDR3 is made up of 11 amino acids. The V and J ends lost 6 bases and 3 bases respectively, with 5 bases between them. Germline-derived CDR1 and CDR2 are MNHEY and SVGAGI.

The DNA of the CDR3 is TGTGCCAGCAGTTCCTGGGACAGGGGGGATTCACCCCTCCACTTT. This translates into CASSSWDRGDSPLHF. This chain uses TRBV27 with TRBJ1-6; 11 positions match TRBD1. This CDR3 region has 15 residues. From germline, CDR1 is MNHEY and CDR2 SMNVEV (reference sequence). J lost 8 bases, V lost 4 bases, and 4 bases had no gene match.

The rearrangement joins TRBV9 to TRBJ1-4; 7 bases are shared with TRBD1. The V gene's germline CDR1 is SGDLS and CDR2 YYNGEE. Trimming at V came to 4 bases and at J to 3 bases, leaving 9 bases not matched to a gene. This CDR3 region has 16 residues. CDR3 loop: CASSPDRAGANEKLFF. DNA of the CDR3: TGTGCCAGCAGCCCCGACAGGGCAGGAGCTAATGAAAAACTGTTTTTT.

J is TRBJ1-2 and V is TRBV23-1, with TRBD1 as a possible D gene (5 bases). TRBV23-1 is an open reading frame whose function is uncertain. Trimming took 6 bases from V and 4 from J, leaving 18 bases between them. The CDR3 has 15 residues. The CDR3 DNA is TGCGCCAGCAGCCCTGGCTTTCACGGGGGCTATGGCTACACCTTC. It encodes CASSPGFHGGYGYTF.

J is TRBJ2-7 and V is TRBV27, with a weak D call TRBD1 (5 bases). Per germline, CDR1 MNHEY and CDR2 SMNVEV (reference sequence). V shed 4 bases and J shed 2 bases, with 9 bases lying between them. This CDR3 region has 13 residues. Here the CDR3 DNA reads TGTGCCAGCAGTTCGGTAGGGGCCTACGAGCAGTACTTC. Its translation: CASSSVGAYEQYF.

This chain links TRBV27 with TRBJ2-1; the match to TRBD2 covers 9 bases. The CDR3 length is 15 residues. V lost 8 bases to trimming and J lost 0 bases; unmatched junction nucleotides: 5. Germline CDR1 and CDR2: MNHEY and SMNVEV (reference sequence). CDR3 residues: CASLAGPNSYNEQFF. The CDR3 DNA reads as TGTGCCAGCCTAGCGGGGCCCAACTCCTACAATGAGCAGTTCTTC.

The CDR3 loop is CASSIDPGTGQEQFF. As DNA, the CDR3 is TGTGCCAGTAGTATAGATCCCGGGACAGGCCAGGAGCAGTTCTTC. The chain recombines TRBV19 with TRBJ2-1; the match to TRBD1 covers 8 bases. The CDR3 has 15 residues. The germline V gene has CDR1 LNHDA and CDR2 SQIVND (reference sequence). Germline trimming cut 0 bases from V and 10 bases from J; bases unmatched to any gene: 8.

The rearrangement uses TRBV7-2 and TRBJ2-1; D is perhaps TRBD2 (5 bases). Trimming stripped 2 bases from V and 3 bases from J, with 8 bases between. Germline V gene data show CDR1 as SGHTA and CDR2 as FQGNSA. The CDR3 is 14 amino acids. The DNA for the CDR3 is TGTGCCAGCAGCTTAAGCGGAGGCTACAATGAGCAGTTCTTC. Translation: CASSLSGGYNEQFF.

This chain uses TRBV18 with TRBJ2-1, with 7 bases matching TRBD1. Germline values: CDR1 KGHSH, CDR2 LQKENI. With 3 bases clipped from V and 15 bases from J, the junction kept 11 bases outside the gene matches. There are 13 residues in the CDR3. CDR3 sequence: CASSPSTGDRPFF. The CDR3, as DNA: TGTGCCAGCTCACCGAGTACAGGGGATCGACCGTTCTTC.

The CDR3 DNA is TGTGCCAGCAGCCAACTGGAGGAGCAGTTCTTC. Residues: CASSQLEEQFF. V is TRBV3-1 (or the pseudogene TRBV3-2) and J is TRBJ2-1; D uncertain. Germline V lookup: CDR1 LGHDT, CDR2 YNNKEL (reference sequence). The CDR3 is made up of 11 amino acids. V lost 2 bases, J lost 10 bases, and 6 bases lay in between.

V usage is TRBV5-1 and J usage is TRBJ1-3, with a possible D match to TRBD1 (6 bases). V was trimmed by 3 bases and J by 2 bases, leaving 9 bases between them. The length of the CDR3 is 14 residues. Germline V gene sequence: CDR1 SGHRS, CDR2 YFSETQ. CDR3 in DNA: TGCGCCAGCAGCTCCGGGGGGCCTGGAAACACCATATATTTT. It codes for CASSSGGPGNTIYF.

J is TRBJ2-3 and V is TRBV12-5; perhaps TRBD2 as D (6 bases). The CDR3 is 14 residues long. Germline assignment: CDR1 LGHNT and CDR2 FRNRAP. V was trimmed by 6 bases and J by 2 bases, leaving 12 bases between them. The chain's CDR3 is CASGREMATDTQYF. The CDR3 nucleotides are TGTGCTAGTGGACGGGAGATGGCCACAGATACGCAGTATTTT.

The chain couples TRBV9 to TRBJ1-3, with D unclear. CDR3 length equals 16 residues. Germline assignment: CDR1 SGDLS and CDR2 YYNGEE. V lost 4 bases and J lost 1, with 15 bases in between. DNA for the CDR3: TGTGCCAGCAGCCCAGAGGGCGGCAGATCTGGAAACACCATATATTTT. It translates to CASSPEGGRSGNTIYF. The variable domain in full, with the rest retrieved from reference TRBV9 and TRBJ1-3, is DSGVTQTPKHLITATGQRVTLRCSPRSGDLSVYWYQQSLDQGLQFLIQYYNGEERAKGNILERFSAQQFPDLHSELNLSSLELGDSALYFCASSPEGGRSGNTIYFGEGSWLTVV.

The chain links TRBV2 to TRBJ1-1; D gene uncertain. Trimming stripped 7 bases from V and 1 base from J, with 10 bases between. The CDR3 is 13 amino acids. CDR1 SNHLY and CDR2 FYNNEI come from the germline V gene. CDR3 residues: CASIKQTNTEAFF. DNA for the CDR3: TGTGCCAGCATAAAACAGACGAACACTGAAGCTTTCTTT.

V gene TRBV7-2 combines with J gene TRBJ2-7; 9 nucleotides line up with TRBD2. The CDR3 spans 12 residues. The V segment lost 5 bases and the J segment 6 bases; nucleotides outside the gene matches: 2. Per the germline V gene, CDR1 is SGHTA and CDR2 is FQGNSA. CDR3 bases: TGTGCCAGCAGCGCGGGAGGGTCCGAGCAGTACTTC. Its protein product is CASSAGGSEQYF.

V is TRBV19 and J is TRBJ2-3, with 7 bases lining up with TRBD1. The germline V gene encodes CDR1 LNHDA and CDR2 SQIVND (reference sequence). J lost 4 bases, V lost 6 bases, and 13 bases had no gene match. The CDR3 spans 16 residues. CDR3 bases: TGTGCCAGTAGCATTAATACAGGGGATGGGGCAGATACGCAGTATTTT. It encodes CASSINTGDGADTQYF.

This chain uses TRBV7-2 with TRBJ1-4; no clear D. Looked up from germline, CDR1 is SGHTA and CDR2 is FQGNSA. The CDR3 contains 16 residues. V was cut by 1 base and J by 5 bases, with 14 bases left in between. The CDR3 DNA reads TGTGCCAGCAGCTTAGTTGTGGGCCGGGAGAATGAAAAACTGTTTTTT. Protein product: CASSLVVGRENEKLFF.

The rearrangement joins TRBV7-6 to TRBJ1-4; 8 bases are a match to TRBD1. The V gene's germline CDR1 is SGHVS and CDR2 FNYEAQ. The trim removed 5 bases at V and 10 bases at J, leaving 6 bases unmatched. The CDR3 totals 13 residues. The CDR3 DNA reads as TGTGCCAGCAGCCCGCGAACAGGGGGAAAACTGTTTTTT. Residues: CASSPRTGGKLFF.

The V call is TRBV29-1, the J call TRBJ2-5; D might be TRBD2 (5 bases). V dropped 6 bases and J dropped 5 bases, with 19 bases sitting between them. This CDR3 has 14 amino acids. Germline CDR1 reads SQVTM; CDR2 reads ANQGSEA. The CDR3 loop is CSVTSRGFEETQYF. The CDR3 bases are TGCAGCGTCACCTCTCGGGGTTTCGAGGAGACCCAGTACTTC.

This clone was seen more than once but under ten times. This chain links TRBV19 with TRBJ2-3, with TRBD2 identical over 7 bases. Per the germline V gene, CDR1 is LNHDA and CDR2 is SQIVND (reference sequence). Trimming cost V 3 bases and J 9 bases; bases outside gene matches: 3. This CDR3 is 12 amino acids long. CDR3 sequence (DNA): TGTGCCAGTAGTATCCCCGGGGGGACGCAGTATTTT. Its protein product is CASSIPGGTQYF.

V usage is TRBV4-1 and J usage is TRBJ2-7, with 9 bases fitting TRBD1. Trimming cost V 4 bases and J 3 bases; bases outside gene matches: 4. The CDR3 loop spans 14 amino acids. Germline CDR1 MGHRA, CDR2 YSYEKL. The CDR3 nucleotides are TGCGCCAGCAGCCCCGGACAGGGGAGCTACGAGCAGTACTTC. Encoded protein: CASSPGQGSYEQYF.

The chain is built from TRBV6-5 and TRBJ2-7; D might be TRBD1 (6 bases). V lost 7 bases to trimming and J lost 3 bases, with 10 bases between them. The CDR3 sequence is 12 residues long. Germline-derived CDR1 and CDR2 are MNHEY and SVGAGI. In DNA, the CDR3 is TGTGCCAGCACCACAGGGAGCTACGAGCAGTACTTC. It yields the protein CASTTGSYEQYF.